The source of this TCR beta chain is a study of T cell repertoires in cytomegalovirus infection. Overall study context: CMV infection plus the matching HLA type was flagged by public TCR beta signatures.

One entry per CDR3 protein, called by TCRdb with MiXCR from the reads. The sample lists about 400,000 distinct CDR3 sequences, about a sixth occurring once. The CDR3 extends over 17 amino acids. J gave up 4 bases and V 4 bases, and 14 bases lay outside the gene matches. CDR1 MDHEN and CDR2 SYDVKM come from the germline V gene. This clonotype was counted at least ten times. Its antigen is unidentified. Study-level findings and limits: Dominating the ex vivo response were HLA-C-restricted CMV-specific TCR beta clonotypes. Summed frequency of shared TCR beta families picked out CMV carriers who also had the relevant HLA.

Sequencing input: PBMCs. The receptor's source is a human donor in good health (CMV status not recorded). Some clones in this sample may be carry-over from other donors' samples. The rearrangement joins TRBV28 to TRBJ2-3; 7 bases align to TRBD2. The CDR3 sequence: CASSSSSSGWVADTQYF. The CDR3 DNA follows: TGTGCCAGCAGTTCATCATCTAGCGGATGGGTGGCAGATACGCAGTATTTT. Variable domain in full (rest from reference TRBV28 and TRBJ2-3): DVKVTQSSRYLVKRTGEKVFLECVQDMDHENMFWYRQDPGLGLRLIYFSYDVKMKEKGDIPEGYSVSREKKERFSLILESASTNQTSMYLCASSSSSSGWVADTQYFGPGTRLTVL.